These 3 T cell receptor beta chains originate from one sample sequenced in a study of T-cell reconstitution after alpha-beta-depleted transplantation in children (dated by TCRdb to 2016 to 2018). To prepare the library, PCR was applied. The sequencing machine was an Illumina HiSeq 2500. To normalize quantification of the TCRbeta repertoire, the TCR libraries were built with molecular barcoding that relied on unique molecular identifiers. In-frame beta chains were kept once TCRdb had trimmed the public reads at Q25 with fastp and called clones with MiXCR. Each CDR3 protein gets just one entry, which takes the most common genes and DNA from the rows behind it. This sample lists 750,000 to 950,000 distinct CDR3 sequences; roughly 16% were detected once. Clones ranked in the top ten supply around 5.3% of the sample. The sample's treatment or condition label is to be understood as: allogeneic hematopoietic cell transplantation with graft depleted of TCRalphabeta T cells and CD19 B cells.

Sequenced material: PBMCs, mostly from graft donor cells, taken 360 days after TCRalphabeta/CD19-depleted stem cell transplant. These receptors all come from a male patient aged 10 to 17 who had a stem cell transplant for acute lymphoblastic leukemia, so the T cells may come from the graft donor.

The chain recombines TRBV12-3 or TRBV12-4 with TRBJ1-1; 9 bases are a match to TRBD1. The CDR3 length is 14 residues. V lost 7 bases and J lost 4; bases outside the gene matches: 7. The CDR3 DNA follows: TGTGCCAGCATTATACAGGGGGCAGGCACTGAAGCTTTCTTT. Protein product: CASIIQGAGTEAFF.

This CDR3 is CASSRTTGAYEQYF. The DNA for the CDR3 is TGCGCCAGCAGCCGTACCACGGGAGCTTACGAGCAGTACTTC. The chain employs TRBV4-1 and TRBJ2-7, with D perhaps matching TRBD2 (6 bases). The V and J ends lost 4 bases and 4 bases respectively, with 14 bases between them. In germline, CDR1 is MGHRA, CDR2 YSYEKL. The CDR3 contains 14 residues.

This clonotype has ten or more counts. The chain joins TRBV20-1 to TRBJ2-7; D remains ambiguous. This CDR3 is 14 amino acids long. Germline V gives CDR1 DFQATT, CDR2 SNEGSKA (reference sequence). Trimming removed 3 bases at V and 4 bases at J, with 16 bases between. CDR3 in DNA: TGCAGTGCTAGGGTCCCCGGGTCCTGGTACGAGCAGTACTTC. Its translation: CSARVPGSWYEQYF.